Each of the 9 T cell receptor beta chains below was sequenced from the same sample in a study of blood T cells in healthy people across ages. Together with a sample-barcoded 5' primer, a J-beta primer mix was included in a second PCR lasting roughly 6 to 12 cycles. In TCRdb, the 5' RACE reads were re-called with MiXCR into one record per CDR3 protein. The sample contains 780,000 or so distinct CDR3 sequences, 56% of which appear only once. Sequenced material: blood. The origin of the receptors is a man aged 40-49 years in good health.

The chain employs TRBV11-2 and TRBJ2-3; D is uncertain. There are 14 residues in the CDR3. Trimming cost V 4 bases and J 0 bases, with 8 bases left between them. Germline CDR1 reads SGHAT; CDR2 reads FQNNGV. Here the CDR3 reads CASSYLSSTDTQYF. The DNA for the CDR3 is TGTGCCAGCAGCTACCTGTCAAGCACAGATACGCAGTATTTT.

This chain joins TRBV27 and TRBJ2-3; the match to TRBD2 covers 11 bases. The CDR3 runs 16 residues. V was clipped by 5 bases and J by 4 bases; unmatched bases: 8. CDR1 and CDR2 from the germline V gene are MNHEY and SMNVEV (reference sequence). CDR3 in amino acids: CASSPIAGGPPDTQYF. In DNA form, the CDR3 reads TGTGCCAGCAGTCCAATAGCGGGGGGGCCCCCAGATACGCAGTATTTT.

The V call is TRBV20-1, the J call TRBJ2-7; D tentatively reads TRBD1 or TRBD2 (5 bases each). Trimming took off 5 bases at V and 0 bases at J, with 23 bases between the two ends. The V gene's germline CDR1 is DFQATT and CDR2 SNEGSKA (reference sequence). The CDR3 loop spans 17 amino acids. The CDR3 protein is CSAPPVRGGLSSYEQYF. DNA for the CDR3: TGCAGTGCTCCCCCTGTGAGGGGCGGGTTAAGCTCCTACGAGCAGTACTTC.

This clonotype was counted a few times. This chain joins TRBV18 and TRBJ1-5; the D is unclear. The CDR3 is 14 residues long. The germline CDR1 and CDR2 sequences are KGHSH and LQKENI. Trimming shortened V by 2 bases and J by 0 bases, and 5 bases separated the two germline ends. CDR3 nucleotide sequence: TGTGCCAGCTCACCAGGGAATAGCAATCAGCCCCAGCATTTT. This encodes CASSPGNSNQPQHF.

This clonotype turned up a few times. The chain uses TRBV20-1 and TRBJ2-3; tentatively, D is TRBD1 (6 bases). Germline loops: CDR1 DFQATT, CDR2 SNEGSKA (reference sequence). CDR3 length: 13 amino acids. CDR3 region: CSEGVSSTDTQYF. The CDR3 DNA sequence: TGCAGCGAGGGGGTCTCTAGCACAGATACGCAGTATTTT.

For this clonotype: The junction and the germline gene differ at one end; a read error may be behind it. The rearrangement uses TRBV7-9 and TRBJ2-7; TRBD2 agrees at 10 bases. Matching the DNA end better, TRBJ2-5 makes the J call doubtful. The length of the CDR3 is 15 residues. From germline, CDR1 is SEHNR and CDR2 FQNEAQ (reference sequence). DNA for the CDR3: TGTGCCAGCAGCGTAACTAGCGGGGCTCAAGGGACCCAGTACTTC. This sequence encodes CASSVTSGAQGTQYF.

The chain uses TRBV10-3 and TRBJ2-3, with TRBD1 matching 7 bases. V trimming: 7 bases; J trimming: 1 base; junction bases outside the gene matches: 8. The CDR3 sequence is 15 residues long. Germline V gives CDR1 ENHRY, CDR2 SYGVKD. The CDR3: CAINEDRVGTDTQYF. The CDR3 DNA reads as TGTGCCATCAACGAAGACAGGGTTGGCACAGATACGCAGTATTTT.

This clonotype was counted a few times. V usage is TRBV20-1 and J usage is TRBJ2-3; tentatively, D is TRBD2 (7 bases). The CDR3 is made up of 15 amino acids. Deletions cut 3 bases from V and 2 bases from J, with 15 bases between. Germline values: CDR1 DFQATT, CDR2 SNEGSKA (reference sequence). CDR3 in amino acids: CSASLGGPNTDTQYF. CDR3 bases: TGCAGTGCTAGTCTCGGGGGGCCTAACACAGATACGCAGTATTTT.

The chain has TRBV20-1 and TRBJ2-3, with 11 bases identical to TRBD2. The CDR3 consists of 16 residues. The germline gives CDR1 DFQATT, CDR2 SNEGSKA (reference sequence). V shed 0 bases and J 4 bases; nucleotides not matched to a gene: 6. The CDR3 loop reads CSARDPSGGRPDTQYF. In nucleotides, the CDR3 is TGCAGTGCTAGAGACCCTAGCGGGGGGCGGCCAGATACGCAGTATTTT.